This T cell receptor (beta chain) originates from a study of blood T cell repertoires in COVID-19. Sequencing used immunoSEQ multiplex PCR; TCRdb keeps in-frame clones, though not all of them. Of 200,000 to 250,000 clones detected, 80% to 90% appear once; the ten largest clones hold more than 3%. Trimming at V came to 3 bases and at J to 6 bases, leaving 5 bases not matched to a gene. The CDR3 covers 17 residues. In germline, CDR1 is LGHNA, CDR2 YNFKEQ. Participant-reported clinical history was the basis for cohort assignment. This receptor was taken from a woman in her twenties or thirties who had been exposed to COVID-19. Specimen: PBMCs or T cells enriched from blood (not recorded which). The chain joins TRBV4-2 to TRBJ2-2; 15 bases align to TRBD2. The CDR3 sequence: CASSQGLAGGRAGELFF. Here the CDR3 DNA reads TGTGCCAGCAGCCAGGGACTAGCGGGAGGAAGGGCCGGGGAGCTGTTTTTT.